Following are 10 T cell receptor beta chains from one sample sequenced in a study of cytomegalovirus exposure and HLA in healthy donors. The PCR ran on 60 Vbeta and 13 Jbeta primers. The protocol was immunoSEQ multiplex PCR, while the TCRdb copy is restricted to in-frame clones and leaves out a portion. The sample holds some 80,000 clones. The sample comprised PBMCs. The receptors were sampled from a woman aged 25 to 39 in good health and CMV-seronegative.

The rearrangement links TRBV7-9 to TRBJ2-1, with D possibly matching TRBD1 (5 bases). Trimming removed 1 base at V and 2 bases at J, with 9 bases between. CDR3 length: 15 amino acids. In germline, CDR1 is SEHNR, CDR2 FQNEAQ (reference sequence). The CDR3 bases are TGTGCCAGCAGCTTAGATAACAGGCCCTACAATGAGCAGTTCTTC. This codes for CASSLDNRPYNEQFF.

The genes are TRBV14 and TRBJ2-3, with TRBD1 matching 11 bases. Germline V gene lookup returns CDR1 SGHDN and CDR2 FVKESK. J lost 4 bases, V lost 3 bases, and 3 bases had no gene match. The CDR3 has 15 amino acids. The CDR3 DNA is TGTGCCAGCAGCCATGGACAGGGGGCACCAGATACGCAGTATTTT. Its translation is CASSHGQGAPDTQYF.

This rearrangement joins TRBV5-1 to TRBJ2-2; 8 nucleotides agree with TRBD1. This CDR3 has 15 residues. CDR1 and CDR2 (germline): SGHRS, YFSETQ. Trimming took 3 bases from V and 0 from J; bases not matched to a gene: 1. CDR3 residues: CASSWTGPNTGELFF. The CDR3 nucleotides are TGCGCCAGCAGCTGGACAGGGCCGAACACCGGGGAGCTGTTTTTT.

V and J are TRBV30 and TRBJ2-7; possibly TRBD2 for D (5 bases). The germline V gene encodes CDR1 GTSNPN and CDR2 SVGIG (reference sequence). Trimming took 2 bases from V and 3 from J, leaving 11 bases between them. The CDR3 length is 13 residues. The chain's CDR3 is CAWSWGADYEQYF. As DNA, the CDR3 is TGTGCCTGGAGTTGGGGAGCAGACTACGAGCAGTACTTC. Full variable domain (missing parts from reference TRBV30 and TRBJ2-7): SQTIHQWPATLVQPVGSPLSLECTVEGTSNPNLYWYRQAAGRGLQLLFYSVGIGQISSEVPQNLSASRPQDRQFILSSKKLLLSDSGFYLCAWSWGADYEQYFGPGTRLTVT.

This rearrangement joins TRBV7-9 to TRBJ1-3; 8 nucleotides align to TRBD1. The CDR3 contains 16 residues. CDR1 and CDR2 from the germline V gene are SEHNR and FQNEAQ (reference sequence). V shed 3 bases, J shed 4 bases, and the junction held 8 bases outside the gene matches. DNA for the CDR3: TGTGCCAGCAGCTTTGACCAGGGGGCTAACGGAAACACCATATATTTT. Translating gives CASSFDQGANGNTIYF.

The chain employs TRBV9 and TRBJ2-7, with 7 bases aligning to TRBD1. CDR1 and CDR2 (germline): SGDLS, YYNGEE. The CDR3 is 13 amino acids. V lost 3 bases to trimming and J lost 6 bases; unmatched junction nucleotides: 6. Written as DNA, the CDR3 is TGTGCCAGCAGCGCCTCGACAGGGACCGAGCAGTACTTC. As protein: CASSASTGTEQYF.

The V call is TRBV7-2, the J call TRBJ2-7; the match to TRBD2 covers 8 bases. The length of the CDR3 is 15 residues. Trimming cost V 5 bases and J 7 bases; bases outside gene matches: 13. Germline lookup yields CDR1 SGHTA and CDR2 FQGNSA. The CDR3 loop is CASSRGGGGGGEQYF. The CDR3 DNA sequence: TGTGCCAGCAGCCGGGGGGGAGGCGGAGGAGGAGAGCAGTACTTC.

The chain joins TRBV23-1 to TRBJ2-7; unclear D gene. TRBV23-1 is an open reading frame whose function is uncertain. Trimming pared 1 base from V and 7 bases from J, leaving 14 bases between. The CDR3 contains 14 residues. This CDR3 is CASSQFELLGEQYF. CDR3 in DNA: TGCGCCAGCAGTCAATTCGAGCTACTCGGGGAGCAGTACTTC.

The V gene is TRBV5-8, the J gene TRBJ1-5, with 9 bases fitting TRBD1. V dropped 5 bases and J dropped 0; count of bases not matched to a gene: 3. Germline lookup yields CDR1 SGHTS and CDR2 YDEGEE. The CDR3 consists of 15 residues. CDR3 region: CASSSGQGSNQPQHF. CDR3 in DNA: TGTGCCAGCAGTTCGGGACAGGGTAGCAATCAGCCCCAGCATTTT.

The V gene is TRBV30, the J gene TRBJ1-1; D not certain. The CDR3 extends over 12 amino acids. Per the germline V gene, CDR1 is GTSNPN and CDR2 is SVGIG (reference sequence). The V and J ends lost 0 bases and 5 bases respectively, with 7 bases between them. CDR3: CAWSVEGTEAFF. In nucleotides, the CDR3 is TGTGCCTGGAGTGTAGAGGGAACTGAAGCTTTCTTT.